This T cell receptor beta chain was obtained from a study of post-analysis software for immune sequencing data. Details on this clonotype: Its antigen is unknown.

Findings of the study overall: In patients, TRBV5-6, TRBV5-1 and TRBV20-1 belonged to five TRBV segments found more frequently than in controls.

Tagging with unique molecular identifiers was a feature of the TCR beta cDNA libraries. Input of about 0.95 to 10 million T cells yielded some 500,000 cDNA molecules. TCRdb reprocessed the PCR reads via MiXCR and lists one record per CDR3 protein. This sample has 180,000 or so distinct CDR3 sequences, with approximately 29% found just once. This CDR3 has 17 residues. CDR1 is MDHEN and CDR2 is SYDVKM in the germline V gene. Trimming took 7 bases from V and 1 from J; bases not matched to a gene: 12. The sequence was obtained from a girl under 18 with multiple sclerosis. The rearrangement uses TRBV28 and TRBJ1-5; 8 bases map to TRBD1. The sample was blood. CDR3 nucleotide sequence: TGTGCCAGCACCCAAGGGTGGACAGGGCCGAGCAATCAGCCCCAGCATTTT. It translates to CASTQGWTGPSNQPQHF.